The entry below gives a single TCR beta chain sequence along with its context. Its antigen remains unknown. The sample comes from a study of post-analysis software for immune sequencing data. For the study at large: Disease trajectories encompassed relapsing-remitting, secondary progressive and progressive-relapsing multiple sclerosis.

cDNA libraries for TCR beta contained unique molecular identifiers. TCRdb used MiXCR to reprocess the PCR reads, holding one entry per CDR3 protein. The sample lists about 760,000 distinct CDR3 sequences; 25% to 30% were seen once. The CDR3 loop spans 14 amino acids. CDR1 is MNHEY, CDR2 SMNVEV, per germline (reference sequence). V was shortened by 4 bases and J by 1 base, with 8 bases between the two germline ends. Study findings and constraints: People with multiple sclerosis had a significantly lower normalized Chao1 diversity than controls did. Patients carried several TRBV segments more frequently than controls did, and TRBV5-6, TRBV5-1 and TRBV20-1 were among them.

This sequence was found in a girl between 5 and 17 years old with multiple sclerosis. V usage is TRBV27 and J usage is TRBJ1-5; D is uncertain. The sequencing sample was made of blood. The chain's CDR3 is CASSSRPSNQPQHF. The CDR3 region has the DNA TGTGCCAGCAGTTCTCGGCCGAGCAATCAGCCCCAGCATTTT.